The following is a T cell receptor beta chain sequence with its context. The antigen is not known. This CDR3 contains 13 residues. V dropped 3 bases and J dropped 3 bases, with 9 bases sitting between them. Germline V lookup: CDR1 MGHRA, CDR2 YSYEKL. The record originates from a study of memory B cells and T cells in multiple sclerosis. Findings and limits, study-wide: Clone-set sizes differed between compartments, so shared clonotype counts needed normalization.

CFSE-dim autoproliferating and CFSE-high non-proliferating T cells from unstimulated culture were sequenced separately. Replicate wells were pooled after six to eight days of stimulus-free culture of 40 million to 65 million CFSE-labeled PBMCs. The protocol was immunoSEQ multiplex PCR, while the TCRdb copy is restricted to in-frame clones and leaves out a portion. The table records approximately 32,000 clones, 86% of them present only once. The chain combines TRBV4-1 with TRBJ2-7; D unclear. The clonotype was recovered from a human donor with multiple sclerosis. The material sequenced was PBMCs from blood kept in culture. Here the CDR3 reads CASSQSVGYEQYF. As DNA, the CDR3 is TGCGCCAGCAGCCAGAGCGTTGGCTACGAGCAGTACTTC.